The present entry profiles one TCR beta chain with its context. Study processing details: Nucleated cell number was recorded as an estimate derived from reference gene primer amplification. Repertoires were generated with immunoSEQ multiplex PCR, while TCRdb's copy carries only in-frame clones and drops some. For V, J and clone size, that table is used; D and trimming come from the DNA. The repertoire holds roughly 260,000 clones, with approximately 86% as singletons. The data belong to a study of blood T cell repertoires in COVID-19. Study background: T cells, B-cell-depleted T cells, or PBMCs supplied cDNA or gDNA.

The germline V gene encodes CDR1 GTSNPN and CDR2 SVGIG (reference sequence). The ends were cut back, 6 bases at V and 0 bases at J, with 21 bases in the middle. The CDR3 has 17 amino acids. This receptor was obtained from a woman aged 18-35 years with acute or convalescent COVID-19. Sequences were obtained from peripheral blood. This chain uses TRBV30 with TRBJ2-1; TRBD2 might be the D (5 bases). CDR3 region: CACPSAGSFASYNEQFF. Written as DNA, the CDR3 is TGTGCCTGCCCGTCGGCGGGTTCCTTTGCCTCCTACAATGAGCAGTTCTTC.